This section outlines one TCR beta chain sequence together with its context. These data are taken from a study of tumor-infiltrating lymphocytes in primary liver carcinoma. Trimming at V came to 2 bases and at J to 3 bases, leaving 0 bases not matched to a gene. Germline assignment: CDR1 MNHEY and CDR2 SVGAGI. This CDR3 region has 15 residues. They got blood RNA out of unsorted whole blood and also pulled out germline DNA. With 500 ng total RNA as template and a constant-region primer, TCR beta cDNA was made. Construction of TCR beta libraries relied on three successive nested multiplex PCR rounds employing slightly modified ARM-PCR. With TRBV1-TRBV30 forward primers and a C-beta reverse primer, the first two PCR rounds were run for approximately 10 cycles each. TCRdb re-called the multiplex PCR reads through MiXCR, storing one row per CDR3 protein. The table shows fewer than 350,000 distinct CDR3 sequences, with about 60% occurring only once.

The chain has TRBV6-5 and TRBJ2-3, with 12 nucleotides matching TRBD2. The specimen sequenced was peripheral blood. This clonotype originated in a man in his forties with primary liver carcinoma and hepatitis B virus infection. In DNA form, the CDR3 reads TGTGCCAGCAGTTACGGACTAGCGGGAACAGATACGCAGTATTTT. Its protein product is CASSYGLAGTDTQYF.